These 23 T cell receptor beta chains share one sample of origin, sequenced in a study of blood T cell repertoires in COVID-19. Sequenced by immunoSEQ multiplex PCR; TCRdb stores in-frame clones only, minus some. This table has some 120,000 clones, 65% to 85% appearing once. Sequenced: peripheral blood. The source is an older man with active or convalescent COVID-19.

The gene calls are TRBV5-6 and TRBJ2-5, with TRBD2 identical over 8 bases. The CDR3 consists of 14 residues. J was trimmed by 5 bases and V by 2 bases; bases with no gene match: 5. Germline values: CDR1 SGHDT, CDR2 YYEEEE. In nucleotides, the CDR3 is TGTGCCAGCAGCTTTTCGCGGGGGGAGGAGACCCAGTACTTC. Translation: CASSFSRGEETQYF.

This CDR3 is CASSVGIGSSYEQYF. The CDR3 bases are TGTGCCAGCAGCGTAGGTATAGGGAGCTCCTACGAGCAGTACTTC. The chain couples TRBV9 to TRBJ2-7, with D possibly matching TRBD2 (5 bases). V was clipped by 0 bases and J by 0 bases, with 10 bases between them. The CDR3 runs to 15 residues. Germline CDR1 and CDR2: SGDLS and YYNGEE.

The genes are TRBV7-9 and TRBJ1-4; D uncertain. CDR1 SEHNR and CDR2 FQNEAQ come from the germline V gene (reference sequence). Trimming took 1 base from V and 13 from J, leaving 10 bases between them. The CDR3 length is 12 residues. CDR3 residues: CASSLDPFGLFF. The CDR3 DNA reads TGTGCCAGCAGCTTAGACCCCTTCGGACTGTTTTTT.

The table lists this clone with a few counts. The chain links TRBV2 to TRBJ1-2, with 7 bases identical to TRBD1. Germline CDR1 reads SNHLY; CDR2 reads FYNNEI. The CDR3 runs 13 residues. V lost 6 bases and J lost 5; bases outside the gene matches: 6. The CDR3 reads CASRDRVGYGYTF. CDR3 bases: TGTGCCAGCAGAGACAGGGTTGGGTATGGCTACACCTTC.

The rearrangement uses TRBV28 and TRBJ2-7; the D is unclear. Germline CDR1 is MDHEN and CDR2 is SYDVKM. V lost 6 bases and J lost 0, with 12 bases in between. This CDR3 is 14 amino acids long. The CDR3 DNA reads as TGTGCCAGCAGCCTTGACACACCCTCCTACGAGCAGTACTTC. Translating it yields CASSLDTPSYEQYF.

The genes are TRBV12-3 or TRBV12-4 and TRBJ1-2; no clear D. The CDR3 sequence is 13 residues long. V dropped 2 bases and J dropped 2 bases, with 6 bases sitting between them. CDR3 DNA: TGTGCCAGCAGTTTACTGGAGAACTATGGCTACACCTTC. Translation gives CASSLLENYGYTF.

Comment on this clone: Other nucleotide sequences in the sample specify the same CDR3. The rearrangement uses TRBV5-1 and TRBJ1-2; D possibly corresponds to TRBD1 (5 bases). The germline gives CDR1 SGHRS, CDR2 YFSETQ. This CDR3 is 13 amino acids long. Trimming took off 5 bases at V and 2 bases at J, with 10 bases between the two ends. CDR3 loop: CASRMRQNYGYTF. DNA for the CDR3: TGCGCCAGCAGGATGCGACAGAACTATGGCTACACCTTC.

V gene TRBV7-8 combines with J gene TRBJ2-3; weak D call: TRBD2 (5 bases). This CDR3 region has 12 residues. Germline CDR1 is SGHVS and CDR2 is FQNEAQ. V was clipped by 5 bases and J by 7 bases, with 10 bases between them. Here the CDR3 DNA reads TGTGCCAGCAGCCCGGCGGGCTATACGCAGTATTTT. It specifies CASSPAGYTQYF.

This clone is a singleton in its sample. CDR3 residues: CASSAIGVSNQPQHF. The CDR3 bases are TGTGCCAGTAGTGCGATAGGGGTTAGCAATCAGCCCCAGCATTTT. The V call is TRBV19, the J call TRBJ1-5, with a possible D match to TRBD1 (5 bases). CDR3 size: 15 residues. V lost 5 bases and J 0 bases, leaving 11 bases between the germline ends. The germline CDR1 and CDR2 sequences are LNHDA and SQIVND (reference sequence).

The genes are TRBV25-1 and TRBJ2-7; tentative D call: TRBD2 (6 bases). The CDR3 covers 14 residues. Trimming took 2 bases from V and 1 from J, leaving 9 bases between them. Germline V CDR1 and CDR2: MGHDK, SYGVNS. The CDR3 protein is CASSEDGGSYEQYF. CDR3 nucleotide sequence: TGTGCCAGCAGTGAAGATGGGGGGTCCTACGAGCAGTACTTC.

V and J are TRBV18 and TRBJ2-7; D may be TRBD2 (6 bases). The ends were cut back, 2 bases at V and 2 bases at J, with 13 bases in the middle. This CDR3 is built from 15 residues. Germline CDR1 and CDR2: KGHSH and LQKENI. The CDR3 DNA sequence: TGTGCCAGCTCACCAGGGGGGATCGGACCCTACGAGCAGTACTTC. Translation: CASSPGGIGPYEQYF. The variable domain in full, completed from reference TRBV18 and TRBJ2-7, reads NAGVMQNPRHLVRRRGQEARLRCSPMKGHSHVYWYRQLPEEGLKFMVYLQKENIIDESGMPKERFSAEFPKEGPSILRIQQVVRGDSAAYFCASSPGGIGPYEQYFGPGTRLTVT.

The CDR3 region has the DNA TGTGCCAGCAGCAAAGTTCGGCGGGGTGTCTACGAGCAGTACTTC. This gives the protein CASSKVRRGVYEQYF. This chain joins TRBV21-1 and TRBJ2-7; TRBD2, as called in the table, went unchecked against the DNA. TRBV21-1 is a known pseudogene. The CDR3 sequence is 15 residues long.

In the case of this clone: Different DNA sequences within this sample yield the same CDR3. This chain connects TRBV5-1 to TRBJ1-1, with a possible D match to TRBD1 (5 bases). V gave up 0 bases and J gave up 0 bases, with 12 bases separating them. This CDR3 contains 16 residues. Germline V gene data show CDR1 as SGHRS and CDR2 as YFSETQ. The CDR3 is CASSLVQGYMNTEAFF. DNA of the CDR3: TGCGCCAGCAGCTTGGTCCAGGGTTACATGAACACTGAAGCTTTCTTT.

V usage is TRBV11-3 and J usage is TRBJ2-7, with D uncertain. The V gene's germline CDR1 is SGHNT and CDR2 YENEEA. The CDR3 extends over 13 amino acids. Trimming removed 10 bases at V and 1 base at J, with 14 bases between. The CDR3 sequence: CATSRQTSYEQYF. The CDR3, as DNA: TGTGCCACCTCCCGGCAGACATCCTACGAGCAGTACTTC. The full variable domain, with the rest looked up from reference TRBV11-3 and TRBJ2-7, is EAGVVQSPRYKIIEKKQPVAFWCNPISGHNTLYWYLQNLGQGPELLIRYENEEAVDDSQLPKDRFSAERLKGVDSTLKIQPAELGDSAVYLCATSRQTSYEQYFGPGTRLTVT.

The chain carries TRBV7-2 and TRBJ1-1, with D unclear. Germline CDR1 reads SGHTA; CDR2 reads FQGNSA. CDR3 length: 14 amino acids. V dropped 5 bases and J dropped 4 bases, with 14 bases sitting between them. In DNA, the CDR3 is TGTGCCAGCAGCACAGAACTGGTTACCACTGAAGCTTTCTTT. It translates to CASSTELVTTEAFF.

This clone was counted a few times. The chain combines TRBV10-2 with TRBJ1-3; 10 bases align to TRBD1. V dropped 6 bases and J dropped 4; count of bases not matched to a gene: 12. The CDR3 loop spans 17 amino acids. Germline lookup yields CDR1 WSHSY and CDR2 SAAADI. In DNA, the CDR3 is TGCGCCAGCAGCCACCTTCCCGGGACAGGGGACGGAAACACCATATATTTT. It encodes CASSHLPGTGDGNTIYF.

The V and J genes are TRBV7-3 and TRBJ2-5; 8 bases match TRBD2. With V trimmed by 5 bases and J by 3 bases, 14 bases remained unmatched. Germline CDR1 reads SGHTA; CDR2 reads FQGTGA. The CDR3 spans 17 residues. CDR3 loop: CASSLKEIAGTKETQYF. DNA of the CDR3: TGTGCCAGCAGCCTCAAGGAAATAGCGGGAACGAAAGAGACCCAGTACTTC.

The chain links TRBV9 to TRBJ2-1; D may be TRBD1 (6 bases). V was shortened by 4 bases and J by 3 bases, with 14 bases between the two germline ends. This CDR3 spans 15 amino acids. CDR1 and CDR2 from the germline V gene are SGDLS and YYNGEE. CDR3 coding DNA: TGTGCCAGCAGCTCTACAGGGTTAGGCTACAATGAGCAGTTCTTC. Translated, it gives CASSSTGLGYNEQFF.

The rearrangement links TRBV6-2 or TRBV6-3 to TRBJ2-5, with 10 bases matching TRBD2. The V segment lost 0 bases and the J segment 0 bases; nucleotides outside the gene matches: 4. The germline V gene encodes CDR1 MNHEY and CDR2 SVGEGT. This CDR3 is 17 amino acids long. For the CDR3, the DNA is TGTGCCAGCAGTTACTCGGCTAGCGGGGGCCACCAAGAGACCCAGTACTTC. As protein: CASSYSASGGHQETQYF.

The J gene is TRBJ2-3, the V gene TRBV27, with TRBD2 matching 13 bases. Germline CDR1 and CDR2: MNHEY and SMNVEV (reference sequence). CDR3 length: 13 residues. Trimming cost V 10 bases and J 6 bases; bases outside gene matches: 4. In DNA, the CDR3 is TGTGCCACTGGACTAGCGGGGGTGGATACGCAGTATTTT. Protein product: CATGLAGVDTQYF.

This chain joins TRBV30 and TRBJ1-1; 7 bases are a match to TRBD1. Germline assignment: CDR1 GTSNPN and CDR2 SVGIG (reference sequence). V dropped 0 bases and J dropped 3; count of bases not matched to a gene: 4. There are 14 residues in the CDR3. The CDR3 coding sequence is TGTGCCTGGAGTGTTAGCCAGGGGGACACTGAAGCTTTCTTT. Translating it yields CAWSVSQGDTEAFF.

The chain has TRBV25-1 and TRBJ2-6; D gene unclear. Trimming removed 4 bases from V and 0 bases from J, with 7 bases in between. CDR1 is MGHDK, CDR2 SYGVNS, per germline. The length of the CDR3 is 15 residues. The CDR3 DNA is TGTGCCAGCAGTGGCAGACTCTCTGGGGCCAACGTCCTGACTTTC. Amino acids: CASSGRLSGANVLTF.

This chain joins TRBV19 and TRBJ1-5, with D hard to call. Trimming took off 3 bases at V and 6 bases at J, with 15 bases between the two ends. This CDR3 region has 15 residues. Germline loops: CDR1 LNHDA, CDR2 SQIVND (reference sequence). The CDR3 DNA is TGTGCCAGTAGTATTTCCCGATTCGCGGCTCAGCCCCAGCATTTT. Translating it yields CASSISRFAAQPQHF.